The 6 T cell receptor beta chains below all came from one sample that was sequenced in a study of T cells in severe cutaneous drug reactions. Libraries were made by iRepertoire multiplex PCR with TCR subtype-specific primers for bulk and single-cell sequencing. TCRdb reprocessed the multiplex PCR reads; each CDR3 protein has one entry and no DNA is given. Its listing shows 20,000 to 25,000 distinct CDR3 sequences. The patients sequenced had a carbamazepine-induced Stevens-Johnson syndrome or toxic epidermal necrolysis reaction. Specimen: PBMCs. These receptors all stem from a human donor with toxic epidermal necrolysis, a severe cutaneous drug reaction.

Judged by frequency, this clonotype is medium-sized (0.01 to 0.1%). The V gene is TRBV9, the J gene TRBJ2-1; with no DNA, the TCRdb D assignment of TRBD2 cannot be verified. Germline CDR1 and CDR2: SGDLS and YYNGEE. CDR3 size: 16 residues. The CDR3 sequence: CASSVQSGMEKNEQFF.

The gene calls are TRBV28 and TRBJ1-2; with no DNA, the TCRdb D assignment of TRBD1 cannot be verified. CDR3 length: 14 amino acids. Germline CDR1 and CDR2: MDHEN and SYDVKM. The CDR3 spells CASSRTGGFYGYTF.

This chain connects TRBV15 to TRBJ1-5; TCRdb selects TRBD1, and the lack of DNA leaves this call unchecked. Germline values: CDR1 LNHNV, CDR2 YYDKDF (reference sequence). CDR3 length: 15 amino acids. The CDR3 sequence: CATSNRQGQNQPQHF.

The CDR3 reads CASSADREQFF. This chain connects TRBV5-6 to TRBJ2-1. The CDR3 has 11 residues. Germline CDR1 reads SGHDT; CDR2 reads YYEEEE.

The V call is TRBV15, the J call TRBJ2-2. Germline loops: CDR1 LNHNV, CDR2 YYDKDF (reference sequence). The CDR3 covers 17 residues. This CDR3 reads CATSRDLQRLNTGELFF.

This chain connects TRBV27 to TRBJ1-1; absent DNA, TCRdb's TRBD1 call cannot be checked. The CDR3 is 14 residues long. Germline V gene data show CDR1 as MNHEY and CDR2 as SMNVEV (reference sequence). The CDR3 spells CASSLQGTAVEAFF.